This T cell receptor beta chain was identified in a study of blood T cell repertoires in COVID-19. Turning to the study itself: Acute and convalescent COVID-19 specimens originated in the United States, Italy and Spain. PBMCs, B-cell-depleted T cells, or T cells provided the cDNA or gDNA that made up the material.

This clone has just a few counts. The identical CDR3 is also encoded by other nucleotide sequences in the sample. In the original processing: Counts of nucleated cells, estimated from reference gene primer amplification, were obtained. The repertoire was sequenced with immunoSEQ multiplex PCR; TCRdb's copy has only in-frame clones and lacks some. V, J and clone size derive from that table, while D and trimming were established from the DNA sequence. The sample yields 150,000 to 200,000 clones, approximately 86% seen once. The CDR3 loop spans 14 amino acids. Germline values: CDR1 LGHDT, CDR2 YNNKEL (reference sequence). Unmatched junction bases numbered 2, after V lost 4 bases and J lost 1 base.

Sequencing used peripheral blood. V gene TRBV3-1 (or the pseudogene TRBV3-2) combines with J gene TRBJ2-5, with 8 bases identical to TRBD1. This TCR was recovered from a man aged 55-75 years who had recovered from COVID-19. The CDR3 loop reads CASSLDRGQETQYF. The DNA for the CDR3 is TGTGCCAGCAGCCTTGACAGGGGCCAAGAGACCCAGTACTTC.